These T cell receptor beta chains were read from a single sample in a study of blood T cell repertoires in COVID-19. Clones were read by immunoSEQ multiplex PCR, and TCRdb kept only the in-frame ones, dropping some. The table includes 200,000 to 250,000 clones, 86% detected once. Sequenced sample: PBMCs or T cells enriched from blood (not recorded which). All receptors come from a woman in her fifties or sixties in a cohort exposed to, infected with or recovered from COVID-19 (not recorded which). The CDR3 runs from the conserved cysteine through the conserved F or W. The order of the fields is J gene, clone size, D gene, V gene, CDR3 DNA, CDR3 protein. The D gene is left open where the match is weak. The size field is filled for only some rows; it gives once, few, many or a size class.

>TRBJ1-1|.|TRBD1|TRBV4-1
TGCGCCAGCAGCCAGTTCGACAGGGGAGCCACTGAAGCTTTCTTT
CASSQFDRGATEAFF
>TRBJ2-5|.|.|TRBV18
TGTGCCAGCTCACCTTCGGCTCCCAGGGAGACCCAGTACTTC
CASSPSAPRETQYF
>TRBJ1-1|.|.|TRBV12-3/TRBV12-4
TGTGCCAGCAGTTCGACGGAGGGCACTGAAGCTTTCTTT
CASSSTEGTEAFF
>TRBJ1-6|.|TRBD1|TRBV2
TGTGCCAGCAGAAAGGCGACAGGGGGCGGATCACCCCTCCACTTT
CASRKATGGGSPLHF
>TRBJ1-2|.|TRBD1|TRBV27
TGTGCCAGCAGTTTATCACCGGACAGGGTTGGCTACACCTTC
CASSLSPDRVGYTF
>TRBJ2-5|.|TRBD2|TRBV7-6
TGTGCCAGCAGCGCAACTAGCGGGGCGTACCAAGAGACCCAGTACTTC
CASSATSGAYQETQYF
>TRBJ1-1|.|.|TRBV27
TGTGCCAGCAGTCTCGGACAGCTTGACACTGAAGCTTTCTTT
CASSLGQLDTEAFF
>TRBJ2-3|once|.|TRBV6-5
TGTGCCAGCAGTCCTGACTTCACAGATACGCAGTATTTT
CASSPDFTDTQYF
>TRBJ2-3|.|.|TRBV27
TGTGCCAGCAGTAGTTACAGGTCCAACCCCCCGACAGATACGCAGTATTTT
CASSSYRSNPPTDTQYF
>TRBJ1-2|.|TRBD1|TRBV5-5
TGTGCCAGCAGCTCTGACTCCGGGACAGTTGTTGGCTACACCTTC
CASSSDSGTVVGYTF
>TRBJ2-1|.|.|TRBV7-8
TGTGCCAGCAGCTCTACATGGGGCGGTTTGCAGTTCTTC
CASSSTWGGLQFF
>TRBJ1-2|.|TRBD1|TRBV19
TGTGCCAGTACCCTGGACAGGGAGGGCTACACCTTC
CASTLDREGYTF
>TRBJ1-4|.|.|TRBV4-1
TGCGCCAGCAGCCTTCCGGGGGGACGGGCAACTAATGAAAAACTGTTTTTT
CASSLPGGRATNEKLFF
>TRBJ2-5|.|TRBD2|TRBV28
TGTGCCAGCAGTTCCTTGACTAGCGGGGGGTCCCAAGAGACCCAGTACTTC
CASSSLTSGGSQETQYF
>TRBJ2-3|.|TRBD2|TRBV19
TGTGCCAGTCGGACTAGCGGGGGGCTCACAGATACGCAGTATTTT
CASRTSGGLTDTQYF
>TRBJ2-1|few|.|TRBV7-9
TGTGCCAGCAGCCCGGACAGTCATTACAATGAGCAGTTCTTC
CASSPDSHYNEQFF
>TRBJ2-3|.|.|TRBV24-1
TGTGCCACCAGAAGGACTCCCACAGATACGCAGTATTTT
CATRRTPTDTQYF
>TRBJ2-1|.|TRBD2|TRBV2
TGTGCCAGCAGTGATCAGACTAGCGGGGGGGCCAATGAGCAGTTCTTC
CASSDQTSGGANEQFF
>TRBJ1-5|.|.|TRBV6-5
TGTGCCAGCAGTACCCACAGGACGAATCAGCCCCAGCATTTT
CASSTHRTNQPQHF
>TRBJ2-7|.|.|TRBV10-3
TGTGCCATCAGTCCCCGCAGGGGCGTCACACCAGAAAGCTCCTACGAGCAGTACTTC
CAISPRRGVTPESSYEQYF
>TRBJ1-3|once|TRBD1|TRBV29-1
TGCAGCGCCTGGACAGGGGTTTATGGAAACACCATATATTTT
CSAWTGVYGNTIYF
>TRBJ1-6|.|.|TRBV4-2
TGTGCTAGCAGCCAAACCCAGACAGGTAGCTCCTATAATTCACCCCTCCACTTT
CASSQTQTGSSYNSPLHF
>TRBJ2-7|.|.|TRBV25-1
TGTGCCAGCAGTAAAAGACGAGCGGGCCGGCAGTACTTC
CASSKRRAGRQYF
>TRBJ2-2|few|TRBD1|TRBV7-8
TGTGCCAGCAGCGACAGGGGGCAAGTATCCCCCGGGGAGCTGTTTTTT
CASSDRGQVSPGELFF
>TRBJ2-3|.|.|TRBV7-2
TGTGCCAGCAGCTTAGAGCTTAGCACAGATACGCAGTATTTT
CASSLELSTDTQYF
>TRBJ1-1|.|.|TRBV2
TGTGCCAGCAGTGAAGACAGGGTCATCAGCACTGAAGCTTTCTTT
CASSEDRVISTEAFF
>TRBJ2-5|.|.|TRBV10-3
TGTGCCATACGGACAGCGCAGGGCGAGACCCAGTACTTC
CAIRTAQGETQYF
>TRBJ1-1|.|TRBD1|TRBV2
TGTGCCAAGGGACAGGGAAACACTGAAGCTTTCTTT
CAKGQGNTEAFF
>TRBJ1-1|.|.|TRBV11-3
TGTGCCAGCAGCTTAGATCGAGGGCCCGAAGCTTTCTTT
CASSLDRGPEAFF
>TRBJ1-2|.|TRBD1|TRBV7-2
TGTGCCAGCAGCTTAGCTGGACAGGGATCCAATGGCTACACCTTC
CASSLAGQGSNGYTF
>TRBJ2-7|.|TRBD1|TRBV4-3
TGCGCCAGCAGCCAACAAAATCCGGGACAGGTTGAAGAGCAGTACTTC
CASSQQNPGQVEEQYF
>TRBJ1-2|.|TRBD1|TRBV2
TGTGCCACCTTACGGGACAGTAACTATGGCTACACCTTC
CATLRDSNYGYTF
>TRBJ2-3|once|.|TRBV15
TGTGCCACCAGCAGAGCTGGCGGGAATTACGCAGATACGCAGTATTTT
CATSRAGGNYADTQYF
>TRBJ2-4|.|.|TRBV19
TGTGCCAGTAGTATAGTATCTCCGCGGGACATTCAGTACTTC
CASSIVSPRDIQYF
>TRBJ2-3|once|.|TRBV9
TGTGCCAGCAGCGTAGGTGGCAGAACCCAGTATTTT
CASSVGGRTQYF
>TRBJ1-6|.|TRBD1|TRBV10-3
TGTGCCATCAGTGAGACGGGACAGGGGGGGTCACCCCTCCACTTT
CAISETGQGGSPLHF
>TRBJ2-5|.|.|TRBV4-3
TGCGCCAGCAGCCAGTCAGGGGTGGAGACCCAGTACTTC
CASSQSGVETQYF
>TRBJ1-6|.|.|TRBV4-1
TGCGCCAGCAGCCAAGGATACTACCAGGGTAATAATTCACCCCTCCACTTT
CASSQGYYQGNNSPLHF
>TRBJ1-4|.|.|TRBV7-2
TGTGCCAGCAGCTTAGAATCCCGGGGGTTGTGGGGAAAACTGTTTTTT
CASSLESRGLWGKLFF
>TRBJ2-6|.|TRBD2|TRBV7-2
TGTGCCAGCAGCCTAGCGCCTTGGCGGGAGGACGGCTCTGGGGCCAACGTCCTGACTTTC
CASSLAPWREDGSGANVLTF
>TRBJ2-3|.|.|TRBV18
TGTGCCAGCTCACCATCGGGCGGGACAGATACGCAGTATTTT
CASSPSGGTDTQYF
>TRBJ1-3|.|.|TRBV6-1
TGTGCCAGCAGTGAAATTCAGGGGTTTACTGGAAACACCATATATTTT
CASSEIQGFTGNTIYF
>TRBJ2-5|.|.|TRBV7-2
TGTGCCAGCAGCCGGACTTTAGTCCAAGAGACCCAGTACTTC
CASSRTLVQETQYF
>TRBJ2-1|.|TRBD1|TRBV7-3
TGTGCCAGCAGCTTAAATGGACAGGGGAGCTACAATGAGCAGTTCTTC
CASSLNGQGSYNEQFF
>TRBJ1-5|.|.|TRBV19
TGTGCAGGGGGCAATCAGCCCCAGCATTTT
CAGGNQPQHF
>TRBJ1-2|once|TRBD1|TRBV4-2
TGTGCCAGCAGCCCCCCAGGGGGTGGCTACACCTTC
CASSPPGGGYTF
>TRBJ2-3|.|.|TRBV10-2
TGCGCCAGCAGTGAGGTACTAGCCGCAGATACGCAGTATTTT
CASSEVLAADTQYF
>TRBJ2-2|once|TRBD2|TRBV6-5
TGTGCCAGCAGTTATGGGGGGGCCGGGGAGCTGTTTTTT
CASSYGGAGELFF
>TRBJ2-4|.|.|TRBV15
TGTGCCACCAGCACCCGGGTCTCCAGCGGCATTCAGTACTTC
CATSTRVSSGIQYF
>TRBJ1-2|.|.|TRBV7-9
TGTGCCAGCAGCTTAGATTGGGCGCAAGCGGGCTATGGCTACACCTTC
CASSLDWAQAGYGYTF
>TRBJ1-2|.|.|TRBV11-2
TGTGCCAGCAGCTTAGTGAATGGCAGGGTTGTTACCTTC
CASSLVNGRVVTF
>TRBJ1-5|.|.|TRBV30
TGTGCCTGGACTAAAGGGGCAGGACAGCCCCAGCATTTT
CAWTKGAGQPQHF
>TRBJ1-6|.|.|TRBV30
TGTGCCTGGTCAGAGGGGGGGTCGGCCTATAATTCACCCCTCCACTTT
CAWSEGGSAYNSPLHF
>TRBJ1-1|.|.|TRBV7-9
TGTGCCAGCAGCTCATGGGGGGTCGTTAGTTCTGAAGCTTTCTTT
CASSSWGVVSSEAFF
>TRBJ2-3|.|.|TRBV6-4
TGTGCCAGCAGTGACTCGCCAGGCCCCACAGATACGCAGTATTTT
CASSDSPGPTDTQYF
>TRBJ2-1|.|.|TRBV25-1
TGTGCCAGCAGCCTATCAGGGGCGGTCACGACCTACAATGAGCAGTTCTTC
CASSLSGAVTTYNEQFF
>TRBJ2-2|.|TRBD1|TRBV10-3
TGTGCCATCAGGCAGGGGGCCGGGGAGCTGTTTTTT
CAIRQGAGELFF